This T cell receptor beta chain was sequenced in a study of T-cell reconstitution after alpha-beta-depleted transplantation in children. Unique molecular identifiers were incorporated during preparation of the TCRbeta library. TCRdb itself ran the PCR reads through MiXCR, one entry per CDR3 protein. This table has around 960,000 distinct CDR3 sequences, 25% to 30% appearing once. This CDR3 region has 15 residues. CDR1 SGHRS and CDR2 YFSETQ come from the germline V gene. V was cut by 1 base and J by 5 bases, with 15 bases left in between. This clonotype showed up just a few times. The target antigen is unknown. The study's findings and limits: When one year had passed after transplant, most T-cell counts and diversity came from newly produced T cells. Day-60 TCRbeta diversity that was high in some patients was derived from surviving recipient T cells and thymic progenitors. At around two months after transplant, the alpha-beta T cells were reportedly derived from several hundred expanded clones that came from non-depleted graft cells.

The rearrangement joins TRBV5-1 to TRBJ2-5; D perhaps matches TRBD2 (7 bases). Sequences were derived from PBMCs, mostly from graft donor cells, sampled 360 days after TCRalphabeta/CD19-depleted stem cell transplant. The TCR comes from a boy under three years old who had a stem cell transplant for SCID, so the T cells may come from the graft donor. CDR3 sequence reads: CASSLKAGAGETQYF. The CDR3 bases are TGCGCCAGCAGCTTGAAGGCGGGGGCGGGGGAGACCCAGTACTTC.